This entry concerns a single TCR beta chain. This entry belongs to a study of shared clonotypes between healthy human individuals. Positive CCR7 selection of CD45RO-negative cells yielded the naive CD8 cells, and terminally differentiated effector memory CD45RA+ cells were excluded. The V and J ends lost 6 bases and 3 bases, in that order; junction bases with no gene match: 6. Germline assignment: CDR1 MDHEN and CDR2 SYDVKM. CDR3 length: 15 amino acids. Profiling relied on immunoSEQ multiplex PCR, and the TCRdb table lists in-frame clones only, not all of them. The table shows around 2.1 million clones, with approximately 94% occurring only once.

Sequencing was done on a sample of naive CD8+ T cells from PBMCs. This chain connects TRBV28 to TRBJ1-5; TRBD1 matches at 9 bases. This receptor was identified in a man younger than 30 in good health. Some clones in this sample may be carry-over from other donors' samples. DNA for the CDR3: TGTGCCAGCAGCACCGGGACAGGGTTCAATCAGCCCCAGCATTTT. Protein product: CASSTGTGFNQPQHF.